This T cell receptor (beta chain) was obtained from a study of sequential checkpoint blockade in melanoma. This clone was seen more than once but under ten times. Within the sample, other DNA sequences also encode this same CDR3. Method: immunoSEQ multiplex PCR; TCRdb's copy keeps in-frame clones and lacks some. The sample lists under 13,000 clones; around 69% were seen once. Regarding treatment: randomized to nivolumab then ipilimumab (arm A) or the reverse (arm B). The length of the CDR3 is 13 residues. The germline CDR1 and CDR2 sequences are SGHAT and FQNNGV. V was shortened by 1 base and J by 6 bases, with 7 bases between the two germline ends.

Material: CD8+ T cells sorted from blood (inferred from file names), obtained from a patient given nivolumab and ipilimumab in sequence. The TCR originated in a human donor with melanoma. J is TRBJ2-1 and V is TRBV11-2; D remains unclear. The CDR3 region is CASSLATVNEQFF. As DNA, the CDR3 is TGTGCCAGCAGCTTAGCCACTGTCAATGAGCAGTTCTTC.